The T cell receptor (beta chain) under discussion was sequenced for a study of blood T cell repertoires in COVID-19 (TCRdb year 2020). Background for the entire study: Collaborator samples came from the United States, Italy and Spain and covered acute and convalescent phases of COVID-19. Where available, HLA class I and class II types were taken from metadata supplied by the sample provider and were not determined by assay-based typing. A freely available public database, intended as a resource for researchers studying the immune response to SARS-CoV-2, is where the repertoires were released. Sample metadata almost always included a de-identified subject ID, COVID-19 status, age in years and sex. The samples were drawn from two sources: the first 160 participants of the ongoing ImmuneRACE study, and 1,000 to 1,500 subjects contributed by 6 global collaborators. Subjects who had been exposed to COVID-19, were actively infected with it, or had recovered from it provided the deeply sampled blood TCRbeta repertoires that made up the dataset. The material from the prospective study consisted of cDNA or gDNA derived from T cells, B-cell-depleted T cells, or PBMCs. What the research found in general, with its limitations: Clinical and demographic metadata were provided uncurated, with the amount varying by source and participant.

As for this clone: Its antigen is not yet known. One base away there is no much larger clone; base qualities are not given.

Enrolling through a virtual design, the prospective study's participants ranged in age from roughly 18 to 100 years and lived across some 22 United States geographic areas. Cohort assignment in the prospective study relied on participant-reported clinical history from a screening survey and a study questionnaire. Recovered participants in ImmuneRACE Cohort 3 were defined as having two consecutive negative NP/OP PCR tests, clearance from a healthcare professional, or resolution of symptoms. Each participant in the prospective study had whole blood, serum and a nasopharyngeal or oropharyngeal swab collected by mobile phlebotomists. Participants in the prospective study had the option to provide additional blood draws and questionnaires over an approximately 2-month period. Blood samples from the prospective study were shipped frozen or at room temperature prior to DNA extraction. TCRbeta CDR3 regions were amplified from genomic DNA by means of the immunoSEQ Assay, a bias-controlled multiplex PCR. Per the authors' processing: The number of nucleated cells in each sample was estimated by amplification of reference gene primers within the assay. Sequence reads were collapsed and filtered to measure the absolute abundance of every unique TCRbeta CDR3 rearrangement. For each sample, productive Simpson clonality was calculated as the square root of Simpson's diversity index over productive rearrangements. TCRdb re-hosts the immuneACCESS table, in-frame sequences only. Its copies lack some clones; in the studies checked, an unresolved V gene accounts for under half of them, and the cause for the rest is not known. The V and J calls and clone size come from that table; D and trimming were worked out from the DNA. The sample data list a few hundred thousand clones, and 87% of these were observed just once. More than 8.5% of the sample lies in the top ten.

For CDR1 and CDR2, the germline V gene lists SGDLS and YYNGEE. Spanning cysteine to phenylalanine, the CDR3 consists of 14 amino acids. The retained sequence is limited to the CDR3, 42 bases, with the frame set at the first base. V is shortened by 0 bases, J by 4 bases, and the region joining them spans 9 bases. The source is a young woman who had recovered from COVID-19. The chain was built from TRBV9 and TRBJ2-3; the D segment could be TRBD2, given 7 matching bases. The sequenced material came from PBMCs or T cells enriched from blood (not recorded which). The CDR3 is CASSVVGGPDTQYF. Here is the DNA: TGTGCCAGCAGCGTAGTGGGGGGGCCAGATACGCAGTATTTT.